This T cell receptor (beta chain) was sequenced during a study of neurological immune-mediated disorders. The cDNA was synthesized by means of template-switch 5'RACE, which was carried out with 10-nucleotide random UMIs. TCRdb used MiXCR to reprocess the 5' RACE reads, holding one entry per CDR3 protein. The sample consists of tens of thousands of distinct CDR3 sequences, around a tenth of them appearing once. Trimming cost V 1 base and J 6 bases, with 17 bases left between them. The germline V gene has CDR1 SGHTA and CDR2 FQGNSA. The CDR3 spans 16 residues. This clonotype was seen many times. This TCR was sampled from a woman in her 30s with HTLV-1-associated myelopathy (HAM/TSP). The sequenced material came from CD4+ T cells from blood. This sequence joins TRBV7-2 and TRBJ2-3, with D possibly TRBD2 on 6 matching bases. CDR3 coding DNA: TGTGCCAGCAGCTTAGGGGGGAGCGGGCTTAGGGATACGCAGTATTTT. Its protein product is CASSLGGSGLRDTQYF.